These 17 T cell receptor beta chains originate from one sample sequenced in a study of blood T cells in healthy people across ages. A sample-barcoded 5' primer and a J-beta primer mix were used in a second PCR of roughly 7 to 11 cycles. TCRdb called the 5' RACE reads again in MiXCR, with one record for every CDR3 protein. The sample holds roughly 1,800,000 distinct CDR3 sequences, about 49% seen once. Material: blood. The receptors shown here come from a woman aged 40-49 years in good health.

The CDR3 bases are TGTGCCACGATGGACGGCCCCTATGGCTACACCTTC. This encodes CATMDGPYGYTF. This chain uses TRBV6-2 or TRBV6-3 with TRBJ1-2; D remains ambiguous. Trimming removed 10 bases from V and 4 bases from J, with 13 bases in between. Germline assignment: CDR1 MNHEY and CDR2 SVGEGT. The CDR3 length is 12 residues.

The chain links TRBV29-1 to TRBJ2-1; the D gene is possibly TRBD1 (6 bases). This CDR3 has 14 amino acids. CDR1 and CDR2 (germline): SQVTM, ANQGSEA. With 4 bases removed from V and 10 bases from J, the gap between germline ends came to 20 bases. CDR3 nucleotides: TGCAGCGTTGTTTCGGTCGGGACAAGTCAGGAGCAGTTCTTC. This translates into CSVVSVGTSQEQFF.

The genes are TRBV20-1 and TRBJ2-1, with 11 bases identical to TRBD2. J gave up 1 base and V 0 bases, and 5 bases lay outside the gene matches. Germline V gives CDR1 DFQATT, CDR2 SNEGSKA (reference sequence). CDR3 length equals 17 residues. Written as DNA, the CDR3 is TGCAGTGCTAGAGATGCTAGCGGGGGGTTATCCTACAATGAGCAGTTCTTC. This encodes CSARDASGGLSYNEQFF.

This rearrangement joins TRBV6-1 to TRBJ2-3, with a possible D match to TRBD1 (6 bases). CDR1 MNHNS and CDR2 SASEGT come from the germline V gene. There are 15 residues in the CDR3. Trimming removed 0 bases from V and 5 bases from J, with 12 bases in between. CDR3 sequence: CASSEAGQGRDTQYF. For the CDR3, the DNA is TGTGCCAGCAGTGAAGCTGGGCAGGGGCGAGATACGCAGTATTTT.

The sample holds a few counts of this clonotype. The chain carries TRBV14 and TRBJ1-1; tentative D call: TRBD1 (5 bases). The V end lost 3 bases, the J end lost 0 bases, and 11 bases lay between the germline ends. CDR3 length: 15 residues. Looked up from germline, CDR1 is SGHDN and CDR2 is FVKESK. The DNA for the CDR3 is TGTGCCAGCAGCCACAGGACAACCATGAACACTGAAGCTTTCTTT. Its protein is CASSHRTTMNTEAFF.

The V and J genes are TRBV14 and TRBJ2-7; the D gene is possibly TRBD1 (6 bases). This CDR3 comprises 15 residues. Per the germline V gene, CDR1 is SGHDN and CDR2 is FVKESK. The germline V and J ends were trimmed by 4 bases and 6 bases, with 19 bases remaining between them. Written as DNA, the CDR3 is TGTGCCAGCAGCCCCCCGGGACATAATCCTTTCGAGCAGTACTTC. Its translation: CASSPPGHNPFEQYF.

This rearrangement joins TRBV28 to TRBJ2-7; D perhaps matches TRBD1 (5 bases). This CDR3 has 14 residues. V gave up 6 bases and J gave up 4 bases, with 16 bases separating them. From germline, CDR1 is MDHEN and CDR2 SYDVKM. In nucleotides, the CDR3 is TGTGCCAGCAGGTACAGCCCAGGGTCATACGAGCAGTACTTC. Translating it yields CASRYSPGSYEQYF.

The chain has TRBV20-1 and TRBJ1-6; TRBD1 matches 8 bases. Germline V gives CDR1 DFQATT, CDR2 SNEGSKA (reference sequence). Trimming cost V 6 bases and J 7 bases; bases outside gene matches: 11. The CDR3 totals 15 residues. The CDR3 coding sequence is TGCAGTGCCCCGCCCCCGACAGGGGAGAATTCACCCCTCCACTTT. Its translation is CSAPPPTGENSPLHF.

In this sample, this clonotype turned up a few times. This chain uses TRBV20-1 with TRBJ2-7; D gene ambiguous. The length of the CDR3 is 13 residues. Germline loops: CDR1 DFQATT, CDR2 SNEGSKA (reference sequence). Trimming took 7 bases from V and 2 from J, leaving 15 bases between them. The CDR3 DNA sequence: TGCAGTGTCTCGAGTACCGCAACCTACGAGCAGTACTTC. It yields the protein CSVSSTATYEQYF.

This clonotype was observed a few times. CDR3 sequence: CASSLGVELAGLSSTDTQYF. CDR3 DNA: TGTGCCAGCAGCTTGGGGGTTGAACTAGCGGGGCTCTCTAGCACAGATACGCAGTATTTT. The chain links TRBV5-6 to TRBJ2-3, with 10 bases matching TRBD2. CDR1 and CDR2 (germline): SGHDT, YYEEEE. V shed 0 bases and J 0 bases; nucleotides not matched to a gene: 13. This CDR3 is built from 20 residues.

The CDR3 bases are TGCAGTGCTACTCCGGGACAGAACCAAGAGACCCAGTACTTC. This codes for CSATPGQNQETQYF. The chain is built from TRBV20-1 and TRBJ2-5; 7 bases are a match to TRBD1. J was trimmed by 0 bases and V by 4 bases; bases with no gene match: 5. The CDR3 covers 14 residues. The V gene's germline CDR1 is DFQATT and CDR2 SNEGSKA (reference sequence).

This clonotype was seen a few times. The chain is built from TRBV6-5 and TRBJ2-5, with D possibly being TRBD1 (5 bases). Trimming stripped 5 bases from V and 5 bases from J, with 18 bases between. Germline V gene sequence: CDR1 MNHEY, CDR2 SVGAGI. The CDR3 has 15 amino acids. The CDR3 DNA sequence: TGTGCCAGCAGTGCCCAGGGCCCAGCCATGGAGACCCAGTACTTC. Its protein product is CASSAQGPAMETQYF.

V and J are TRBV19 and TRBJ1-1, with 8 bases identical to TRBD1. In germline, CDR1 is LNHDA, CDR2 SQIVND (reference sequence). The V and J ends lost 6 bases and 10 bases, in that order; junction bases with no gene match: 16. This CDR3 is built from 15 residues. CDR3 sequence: CASSLSEDRVNGAFF. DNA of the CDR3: TGTGCCAGTAGCTTGAGCGAGGACAGGGTGAATGGAGCTTTCTTT.

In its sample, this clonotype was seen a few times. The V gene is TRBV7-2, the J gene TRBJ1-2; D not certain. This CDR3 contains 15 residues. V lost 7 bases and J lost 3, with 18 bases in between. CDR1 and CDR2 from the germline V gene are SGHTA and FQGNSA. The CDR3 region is CASTRVEAGYYGYTF. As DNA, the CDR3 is TGTGCCAGCACCCGCGTGGAGGCAGGCTACTATGGCTACACCTTC.

The CDR3 DNA reads as TGTGCCAGCAGTGAATATTCCACGGCCGGAGAGCAGTACTTC. Its translation is CASSEYSTAGEQYF. This chain connects TRBV25-1 to TRBJ2-5; D not certain. Per germline, CDR1 MGHDK and CDR2 SYGVNS. There are 14 residues in the CDR3. Trimming cost V 0 bases and J 11 bases, with 16 bases left between them.

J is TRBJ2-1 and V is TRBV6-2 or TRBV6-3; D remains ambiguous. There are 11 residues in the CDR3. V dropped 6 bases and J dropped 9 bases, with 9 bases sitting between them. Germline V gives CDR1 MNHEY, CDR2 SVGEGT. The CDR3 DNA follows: TGTGCCAGCAGCCAGGACCCTGAGCAGTTCTTC. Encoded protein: CASSQDPEQFF.

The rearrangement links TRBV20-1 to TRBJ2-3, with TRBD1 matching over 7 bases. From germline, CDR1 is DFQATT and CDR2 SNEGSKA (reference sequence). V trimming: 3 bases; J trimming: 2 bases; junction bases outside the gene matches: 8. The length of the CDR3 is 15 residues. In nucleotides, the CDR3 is TGCAGTGCTAGGGGGGACAGTGTAATCACAGATACGCAGTATTTT. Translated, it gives CSARGDSVITDTQYF.